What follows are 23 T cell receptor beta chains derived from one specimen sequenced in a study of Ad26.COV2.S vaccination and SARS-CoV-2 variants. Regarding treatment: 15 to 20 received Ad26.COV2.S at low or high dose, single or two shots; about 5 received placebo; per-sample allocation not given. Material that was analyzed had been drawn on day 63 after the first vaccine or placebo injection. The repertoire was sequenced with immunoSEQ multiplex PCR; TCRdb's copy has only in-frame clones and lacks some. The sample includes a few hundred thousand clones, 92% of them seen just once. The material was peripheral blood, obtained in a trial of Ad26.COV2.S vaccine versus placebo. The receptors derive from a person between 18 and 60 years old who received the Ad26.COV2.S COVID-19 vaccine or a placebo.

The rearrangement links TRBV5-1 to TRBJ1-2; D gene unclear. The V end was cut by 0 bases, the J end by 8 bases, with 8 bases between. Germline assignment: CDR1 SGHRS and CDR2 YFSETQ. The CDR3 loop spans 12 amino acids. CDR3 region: CASSLEGAGYTF. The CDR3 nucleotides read TGCGCCAGCAGCTTGGAGGGCGCGGGCTACACCTTC. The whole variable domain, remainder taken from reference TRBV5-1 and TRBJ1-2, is KAGVTQTPRYLIKTRGQQVTLSCSPISGHRSVSWYQQTPGQGLQFLFEYFSETQRNKGNFPGRFSGRQFSNSRSEMNVSTLELGDSALYLCASSLEGAGYTFGSGTRLTVV.

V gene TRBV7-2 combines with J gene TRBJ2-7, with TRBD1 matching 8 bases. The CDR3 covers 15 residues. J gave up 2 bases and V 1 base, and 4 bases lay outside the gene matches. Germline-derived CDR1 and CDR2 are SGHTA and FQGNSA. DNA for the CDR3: TGTGCCAGCAGCTTAGGGACAGGGCTCACCTACGAGCAGTACTTC. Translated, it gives CASSLGTGLTYEQYF. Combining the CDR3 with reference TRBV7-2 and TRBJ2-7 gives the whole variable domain GAGVSQSPSNKVTEKGKDVELRCDPISGHTALYWYRQSLGQGLEFLIYFQGNSAPDKSGLPSDRFSAERTGGSVSTLTIQRTQQEDSAVYLCASSLGTGLTYEQYFGPGTRLTVT.

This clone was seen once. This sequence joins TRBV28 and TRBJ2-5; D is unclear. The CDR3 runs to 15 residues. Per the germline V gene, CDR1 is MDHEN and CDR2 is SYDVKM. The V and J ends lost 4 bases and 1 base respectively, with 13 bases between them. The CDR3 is CASSSANSAQETQYF. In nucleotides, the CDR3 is TGTGCCAGCAGTTCCGCGAATTCCGCCCAAGAGACCCAGTACTTC.

The CDR3 region is CASSPPGVRETQYF. The CDR3 DNA reads TGTGCCAGCAGCCCCCCAGGGGTACGGGAGACCCAGTACTTC. The gene calls are TRBV27 and TRBJ2-5; TRBD1 is a possible D gene (6 bases). Germline V gives CDR1 MNHEY, CDR2 SMNVEV (reference sequence). This CDR3 is 14 amino acids long. The V end was cut by 6 bases, the J end by 5 bases, with 16 bases between.

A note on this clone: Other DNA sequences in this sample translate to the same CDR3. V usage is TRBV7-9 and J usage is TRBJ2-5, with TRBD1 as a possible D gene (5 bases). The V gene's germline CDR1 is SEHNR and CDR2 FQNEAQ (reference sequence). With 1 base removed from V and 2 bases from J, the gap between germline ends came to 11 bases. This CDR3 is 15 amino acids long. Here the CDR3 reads CASSLGQGAQETQYF. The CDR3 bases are TGTGCCAGCAGCTTAGGCCAGGGCGCTCAAGAGACCCAGTACTTC.

CDR3 region: CASSTISLGAWEQYF. In DNA, the CDR3 is TGTGCCAGCAGTACAATCTCCCTGGGGGCGTGGGAGCAGTACTTC. The chain has TRBV6-5 and TRBJ2-7; possibly TRBD1 for D (6 bases). The CDR3 has 15 residues. V lost 5 bases and J lost 7, with 21 bases in between. Looked up from germline, CDR1 is MNHEY and CDR2 is SVGAGI.

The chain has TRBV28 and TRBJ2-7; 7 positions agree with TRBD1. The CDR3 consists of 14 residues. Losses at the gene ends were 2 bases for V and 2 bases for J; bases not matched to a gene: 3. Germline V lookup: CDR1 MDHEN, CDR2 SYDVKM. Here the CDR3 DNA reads TGTGCCAGCAGTTTACCGGGACAGACCTACGAGCAGTACTTC. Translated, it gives CASSLPGQTYEQYF.

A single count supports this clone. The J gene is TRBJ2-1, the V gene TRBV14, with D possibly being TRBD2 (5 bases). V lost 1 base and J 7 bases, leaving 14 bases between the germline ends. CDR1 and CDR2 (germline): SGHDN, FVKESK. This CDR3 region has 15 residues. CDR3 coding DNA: TGTGCCAGCAGCCAAGGGGCTAGCAGCTCAAATGAGCAGTTCTTC. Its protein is CASSQGASSSNEQFF.

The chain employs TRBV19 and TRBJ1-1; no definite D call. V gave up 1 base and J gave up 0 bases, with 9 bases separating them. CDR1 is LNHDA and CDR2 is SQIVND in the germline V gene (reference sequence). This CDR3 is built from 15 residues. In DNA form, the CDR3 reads TGTGCCAGTAGTATAGCCGTGTCAATGAACACTGAAGCTTTCTTT. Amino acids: CASSIAVSMNTEAFF. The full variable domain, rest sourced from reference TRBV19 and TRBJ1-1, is DGGITQSPKYLFRKEGQNVTLSCEQNLNHDAMYWYRQDPGQGLRLIYYSQIVNDFQKGDIAEGYSVSREKKESFPLTVTSAQKNPTAFYLCASSIAVSMNTEAFFGQGTRLTVV.

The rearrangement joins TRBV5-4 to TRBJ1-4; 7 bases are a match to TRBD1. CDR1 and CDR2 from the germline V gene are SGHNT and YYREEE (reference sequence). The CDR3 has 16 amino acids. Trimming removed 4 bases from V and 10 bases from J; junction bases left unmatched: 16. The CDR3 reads CASSMKVSTGSGKLFF. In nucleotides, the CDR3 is TGTGCCAGCAGCATGAAGGTTTCGACAGGGTCTGGAAAACTGTTTTTT. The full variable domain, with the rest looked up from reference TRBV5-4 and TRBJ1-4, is ETGVTQSPTHLIKTRGQQVTLRCSSQSGHNTVSWYQQALGQGPQFIFQYYREEENGRGNFPPRFSGLQFPNYSSELNVNALELDDSALYLCASSMKVSTGSGKLFFGSGTQLSVL.

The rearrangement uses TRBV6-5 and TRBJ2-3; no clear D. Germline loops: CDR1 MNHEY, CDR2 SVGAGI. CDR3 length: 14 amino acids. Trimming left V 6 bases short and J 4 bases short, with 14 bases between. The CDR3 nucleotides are TGTGCCAGCAGGATCCTGGACGCGGCAGATACGCAGTATTTT. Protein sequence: CASRILDAADTQYF.

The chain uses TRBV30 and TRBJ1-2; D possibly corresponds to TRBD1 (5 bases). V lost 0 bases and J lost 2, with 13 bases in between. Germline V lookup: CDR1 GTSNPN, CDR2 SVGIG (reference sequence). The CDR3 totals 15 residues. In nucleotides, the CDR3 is TGTGCCTGGAGTGTAGGAGGGGTACAAAACTATGGCTACACCTTC. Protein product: CAWSVGGVQNYGYTF.

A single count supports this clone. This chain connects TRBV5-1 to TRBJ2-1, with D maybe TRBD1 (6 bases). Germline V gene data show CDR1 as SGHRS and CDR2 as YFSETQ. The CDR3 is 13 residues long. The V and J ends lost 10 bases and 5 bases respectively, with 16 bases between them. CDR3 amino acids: CACELGQNNEQFF. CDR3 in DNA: TGCGCCTGCGAACTCGGACAGAACAATGAGCAGTTCTTC. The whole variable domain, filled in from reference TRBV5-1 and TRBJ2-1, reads KAGVTQTPRYLIKTRGQQVTLSCSPISGHRSVSWYQQTPGQGLQFLFEYFSETQRNKGNFPGRFSGRQFSNSRSEMNVSTLELGDSALYLCACELGQNNEQFFGPGTRLTVL.

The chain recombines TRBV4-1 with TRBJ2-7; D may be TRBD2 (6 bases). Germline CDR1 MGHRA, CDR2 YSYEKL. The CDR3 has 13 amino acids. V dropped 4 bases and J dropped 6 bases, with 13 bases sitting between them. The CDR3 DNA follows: TGCGCCAGCAGCCTCTCCCTGGAGGGCGAGCAGTACTTC. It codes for CASSLSLEGEQYF.

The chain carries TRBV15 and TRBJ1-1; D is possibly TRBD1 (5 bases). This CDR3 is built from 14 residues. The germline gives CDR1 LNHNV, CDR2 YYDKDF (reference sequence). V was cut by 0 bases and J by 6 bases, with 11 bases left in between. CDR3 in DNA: TGTGCCACCAGCAGAGACGGGGGTTACGCTGAAGCTTTCTTT. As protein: CATSRDGGYAEAFF.

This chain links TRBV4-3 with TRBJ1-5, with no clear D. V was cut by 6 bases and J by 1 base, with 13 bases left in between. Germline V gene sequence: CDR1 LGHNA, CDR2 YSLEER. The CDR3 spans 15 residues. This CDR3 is CASRTWLESNQPQHF. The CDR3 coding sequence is TGCGCCAGCAGGACATGGTTGGAAAGCAATCAGCCCCAGCATTTT.

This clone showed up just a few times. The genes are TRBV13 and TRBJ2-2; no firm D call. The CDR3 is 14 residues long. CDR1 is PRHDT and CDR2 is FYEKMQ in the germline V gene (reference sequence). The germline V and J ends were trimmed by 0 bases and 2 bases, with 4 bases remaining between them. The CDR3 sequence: CASSLGLNTGELFF. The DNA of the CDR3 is TGTGCCAGCAGCTTAGGCCTAAACACCGGGGAGCTGTTTTTT.

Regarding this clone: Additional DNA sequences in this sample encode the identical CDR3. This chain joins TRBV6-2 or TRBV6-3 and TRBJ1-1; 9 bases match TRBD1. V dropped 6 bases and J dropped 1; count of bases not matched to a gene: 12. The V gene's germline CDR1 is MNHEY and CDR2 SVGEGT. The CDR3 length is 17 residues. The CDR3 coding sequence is TGTGCCAGCAGCCGAATCAGGACAGGGGATAGGAACACTGAAGCTTTCTTT. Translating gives CASSRIRTGDRNTEAFF.

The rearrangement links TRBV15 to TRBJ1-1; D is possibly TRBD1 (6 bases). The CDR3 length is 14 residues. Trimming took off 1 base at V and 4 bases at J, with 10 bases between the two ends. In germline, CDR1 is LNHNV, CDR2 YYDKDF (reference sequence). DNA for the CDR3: TGTGCCACCAGCAGAGCACGGGGGGCCACTGAAGCTTTCTTT. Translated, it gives CATSRARGATEAFF.

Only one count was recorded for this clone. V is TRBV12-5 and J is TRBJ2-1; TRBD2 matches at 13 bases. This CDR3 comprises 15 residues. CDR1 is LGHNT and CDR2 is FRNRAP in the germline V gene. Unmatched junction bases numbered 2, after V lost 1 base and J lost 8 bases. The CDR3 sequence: CASGLGTSGGYEQFF. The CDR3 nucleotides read TGTGCTAGTGGTTTGGGGACTAGCGGGGGCTATGAGCAGTTCTTC.

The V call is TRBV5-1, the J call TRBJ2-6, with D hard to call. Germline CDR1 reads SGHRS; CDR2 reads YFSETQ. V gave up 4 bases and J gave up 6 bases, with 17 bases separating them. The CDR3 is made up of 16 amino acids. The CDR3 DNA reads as TGCGCCAGCAGCACTGTTGGTAGACCTGAGGCCAACGTCCTGACTTTC. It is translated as CASSTVGRPEANVLTF.

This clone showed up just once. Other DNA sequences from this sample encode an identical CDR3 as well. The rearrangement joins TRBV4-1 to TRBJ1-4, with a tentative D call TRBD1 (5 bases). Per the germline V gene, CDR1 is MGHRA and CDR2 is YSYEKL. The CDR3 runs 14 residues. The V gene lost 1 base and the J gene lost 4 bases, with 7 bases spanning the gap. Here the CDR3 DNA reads TGCGCCAGCAGCCAAGTGGGGCTTAATGAAAAACTGTTTTTT. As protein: CASSQVGLNEKLFF.

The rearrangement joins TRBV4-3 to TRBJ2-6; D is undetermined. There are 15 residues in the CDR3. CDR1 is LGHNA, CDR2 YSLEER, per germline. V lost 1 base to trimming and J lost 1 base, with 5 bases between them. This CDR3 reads CASSQGPSGANVLTF. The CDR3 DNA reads TGCGCCAGCAGCCAAGGACCGTCTGGGGCCAACGTCCTGACTTTC.